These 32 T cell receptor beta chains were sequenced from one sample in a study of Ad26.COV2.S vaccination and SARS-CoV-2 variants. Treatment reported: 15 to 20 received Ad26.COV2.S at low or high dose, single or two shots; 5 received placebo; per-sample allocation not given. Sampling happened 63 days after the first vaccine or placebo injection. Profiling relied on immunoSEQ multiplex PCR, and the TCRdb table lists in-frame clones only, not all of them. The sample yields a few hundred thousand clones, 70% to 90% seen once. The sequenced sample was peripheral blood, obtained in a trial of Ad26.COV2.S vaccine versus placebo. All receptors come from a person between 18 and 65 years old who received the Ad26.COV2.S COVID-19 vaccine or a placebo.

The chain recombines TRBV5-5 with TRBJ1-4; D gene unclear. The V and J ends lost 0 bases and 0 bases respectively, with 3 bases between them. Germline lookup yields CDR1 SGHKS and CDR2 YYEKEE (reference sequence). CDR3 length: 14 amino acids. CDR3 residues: CASSLGPTNEKLFF. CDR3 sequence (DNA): TGTGCCAGCAGCTTGGGACCAACTAATGAAAAACTGTTTTTT.

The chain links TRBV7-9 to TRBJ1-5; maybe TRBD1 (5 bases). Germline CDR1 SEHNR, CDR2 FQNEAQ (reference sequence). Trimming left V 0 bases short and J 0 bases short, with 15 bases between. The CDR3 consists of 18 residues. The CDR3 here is CASSLAGAGGVSNQPQHF. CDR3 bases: TGTGCCAGCAGCTTAGCGGGAGCGGGGGGGGTTAGCAATCAGCCCCAGCATTTT.

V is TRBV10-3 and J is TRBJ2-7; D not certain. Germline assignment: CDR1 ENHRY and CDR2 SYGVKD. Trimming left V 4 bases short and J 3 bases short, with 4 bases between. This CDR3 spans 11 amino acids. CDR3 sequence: CAISANYEQYF. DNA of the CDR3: TGTGCCATCAGTGCAAACTACGAGCAGTACTTC.

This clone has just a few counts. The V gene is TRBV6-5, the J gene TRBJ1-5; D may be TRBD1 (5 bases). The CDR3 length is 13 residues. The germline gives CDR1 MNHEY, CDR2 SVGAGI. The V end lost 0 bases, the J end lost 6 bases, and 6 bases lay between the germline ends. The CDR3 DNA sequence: TGTGCCAGCAGTTACTCAAGGGGTCAGCCCCAGCATTTT. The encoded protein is CASSYSRGQPQHF.

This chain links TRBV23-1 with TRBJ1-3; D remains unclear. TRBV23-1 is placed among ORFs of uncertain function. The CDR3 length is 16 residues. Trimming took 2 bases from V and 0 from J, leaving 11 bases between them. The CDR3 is CASSQRFISSGNTIYF. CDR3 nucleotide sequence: TGCGCCAGCAGTCAACGTTTTATAAGCTCTGGAAACACCATATATTTT.

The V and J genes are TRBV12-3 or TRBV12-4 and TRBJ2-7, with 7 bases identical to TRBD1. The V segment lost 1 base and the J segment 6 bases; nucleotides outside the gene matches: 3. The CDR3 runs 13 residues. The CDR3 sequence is CASSLVKGAEQYF. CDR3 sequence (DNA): TGTGCCAGCAGTTTAGTCAAGGGGGCCGAGCAGTACTTC.

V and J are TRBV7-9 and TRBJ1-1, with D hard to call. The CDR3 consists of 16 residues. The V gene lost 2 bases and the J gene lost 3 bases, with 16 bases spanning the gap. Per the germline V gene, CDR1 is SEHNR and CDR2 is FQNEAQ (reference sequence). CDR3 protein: CASSLIISGRDTEAFF. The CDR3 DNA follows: TGTGCCAGCAGCTTAATTATAAGTGGGAGGGACACTGAAGCTTTCTTT.

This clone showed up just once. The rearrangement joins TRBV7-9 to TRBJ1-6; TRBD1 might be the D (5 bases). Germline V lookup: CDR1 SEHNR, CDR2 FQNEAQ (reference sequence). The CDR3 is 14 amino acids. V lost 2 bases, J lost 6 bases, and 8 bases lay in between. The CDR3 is CASSLLGGNSPLHF. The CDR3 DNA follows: TGTGCCAGCAGCTTATTGGGGGGTAATTCACCCCTCCACTTT.

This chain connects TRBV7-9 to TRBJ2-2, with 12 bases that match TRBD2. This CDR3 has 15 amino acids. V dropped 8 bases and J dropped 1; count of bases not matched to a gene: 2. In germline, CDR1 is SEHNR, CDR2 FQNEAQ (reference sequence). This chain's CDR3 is CASATSGRNTGELFF. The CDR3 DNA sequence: TGTGCCAGCGCGACTAGCGGGAGGAACACCGGGGAGCTGTTTTTT.

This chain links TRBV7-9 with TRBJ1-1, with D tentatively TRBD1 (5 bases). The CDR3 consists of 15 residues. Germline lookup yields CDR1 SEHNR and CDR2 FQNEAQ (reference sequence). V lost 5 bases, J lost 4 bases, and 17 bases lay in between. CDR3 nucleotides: TGTGCCAGCAGCCATAGTTCGTACGGGGGCACTGAAGCTTTCTTT. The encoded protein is CASSHSSYGGTEAFF.

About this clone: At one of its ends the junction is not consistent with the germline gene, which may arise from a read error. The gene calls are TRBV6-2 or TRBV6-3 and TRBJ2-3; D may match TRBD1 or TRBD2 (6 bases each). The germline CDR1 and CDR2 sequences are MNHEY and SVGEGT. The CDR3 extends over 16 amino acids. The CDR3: CASSYGRGPGTYTQYF. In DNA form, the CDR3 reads TGTGCCAGCAGTTACGGCCGGGGGCCTGGCACATATACGCAGTATTTT.

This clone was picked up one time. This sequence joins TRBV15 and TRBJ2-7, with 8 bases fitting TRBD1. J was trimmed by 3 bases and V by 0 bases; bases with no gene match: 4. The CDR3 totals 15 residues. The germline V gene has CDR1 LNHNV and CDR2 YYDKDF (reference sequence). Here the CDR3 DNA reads TGTGCCACCAGCAGAGATTGGACAGGGATCTACGAGCAGTACTTC. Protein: CATSRDWTGIYEQYF.

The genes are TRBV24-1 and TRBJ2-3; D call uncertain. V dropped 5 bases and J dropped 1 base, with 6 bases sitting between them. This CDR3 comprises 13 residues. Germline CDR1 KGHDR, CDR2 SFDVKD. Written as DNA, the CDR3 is TGTGCCACCAGTGCGTTAGGCACAGATACGCAGTATTTT. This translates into CATSALGTDTQYF.

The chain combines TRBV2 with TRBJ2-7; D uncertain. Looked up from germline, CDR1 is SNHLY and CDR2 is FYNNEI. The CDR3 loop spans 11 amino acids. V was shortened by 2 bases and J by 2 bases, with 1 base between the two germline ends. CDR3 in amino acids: CASSETYEQYF. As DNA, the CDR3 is TGTGCCAGCAGTGAAACCTACGAGCAGTACTTC.

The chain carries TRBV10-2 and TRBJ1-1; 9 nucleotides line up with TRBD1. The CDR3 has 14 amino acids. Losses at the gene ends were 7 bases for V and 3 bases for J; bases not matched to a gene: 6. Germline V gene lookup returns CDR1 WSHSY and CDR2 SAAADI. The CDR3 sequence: CASTKQGADTEAFF. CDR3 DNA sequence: TGCGCCAGCACAAAACAGGGGGCAGACACTGAAGCTTTCTTT.

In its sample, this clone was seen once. CDR3 DNA: TGTGCCAGTAGTACCCAAGTGGGACAGACGAACTATGGCTACACCTTC. It is translated as CASSTQVGQTNYGYTF. The rearrangement links TRBV19 to TRBJ1-2; 7 bases fit TRBD1. Germline trimming cut 4 bases from V and 2 bases from J; bases unmatched to any gene: 10. The CDR3 has 16 amino acids. CDR1 and CDR2 from the germline V gene are LNHDA and SQIVND (reference sequence).

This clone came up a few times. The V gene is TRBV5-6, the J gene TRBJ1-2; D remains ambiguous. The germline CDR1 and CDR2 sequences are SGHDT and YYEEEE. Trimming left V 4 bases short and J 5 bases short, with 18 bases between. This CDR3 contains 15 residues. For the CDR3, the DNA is TGTGCCAGCAGCCCTAGGACCGGCTATATTTATGGCTACACCTTC. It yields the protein CASSPRTGYIYGYTF.

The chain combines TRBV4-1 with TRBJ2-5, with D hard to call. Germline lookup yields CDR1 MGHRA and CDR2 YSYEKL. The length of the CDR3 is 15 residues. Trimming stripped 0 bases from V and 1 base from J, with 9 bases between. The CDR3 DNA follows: TGCGCCAGCAGCCAAGACCCCAGGAGCCAAGAGACCCAGTACTTC. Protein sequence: CASSQDPRSQETQYF.

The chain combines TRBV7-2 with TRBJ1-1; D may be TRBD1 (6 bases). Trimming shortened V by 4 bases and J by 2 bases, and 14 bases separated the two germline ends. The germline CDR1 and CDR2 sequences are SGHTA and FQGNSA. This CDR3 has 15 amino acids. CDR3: CASSYADRPNTEAFF. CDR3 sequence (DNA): TGTGCCAGCAGCTATGCTGACAGGCCTAACACTGAAGCTTTCTTT. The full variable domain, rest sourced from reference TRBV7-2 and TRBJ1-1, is GAGVSQSPSNKVTEKGKDVELRCDPISGHTALYWYRQSLGQGLEFLIYFQGNSAPDKSGLPSDRFSAERTGGSVSTLTIQRTQQEDSAVYLCASSYADRPNTEAFFGQGTRLTVV.

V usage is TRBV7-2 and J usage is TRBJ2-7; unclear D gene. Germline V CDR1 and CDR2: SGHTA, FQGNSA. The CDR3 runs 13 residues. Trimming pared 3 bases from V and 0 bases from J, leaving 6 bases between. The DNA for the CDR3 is TGTGCCAGCAGCTTCGGCAACTCCTACGAGCAGTACTTC. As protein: CASSFGNSYEQYF. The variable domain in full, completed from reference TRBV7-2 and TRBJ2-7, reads GAGVSQSPSNKVTEKGKDVELRCDPISGHTALYWYRQSLGQGLEFLIYFQGNSAPDKSGLPSDRFSAERTGGSVSTLTIQRTQQEDSAVYLCASSFGNSYEQYFGPGTRLTVT.

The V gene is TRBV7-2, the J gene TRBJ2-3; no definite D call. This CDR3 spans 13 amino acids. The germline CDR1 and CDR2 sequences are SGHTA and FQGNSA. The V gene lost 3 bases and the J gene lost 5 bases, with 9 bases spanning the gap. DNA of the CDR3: TGTGCCAGCAGCTTGGCGTATGGAGATACGCAGTATTTT. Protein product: CASSLAYGDTQYF. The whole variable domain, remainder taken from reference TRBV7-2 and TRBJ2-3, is GAGVSQSPSNKVTEKGKDVELRCDPISGHTALYWYRQSLGQGLEFLIYFQGNSAPDKSGLPSDRFSAERTGGSVSTLTIQRTQQEDSAVYLCASSLAYGDTQYFGPGTRLTVL.

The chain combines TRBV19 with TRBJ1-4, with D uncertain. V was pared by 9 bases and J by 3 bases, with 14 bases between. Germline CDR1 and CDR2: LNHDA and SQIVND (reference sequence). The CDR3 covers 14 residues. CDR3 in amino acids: CASTAGAANEKLFF. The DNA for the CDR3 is TGTGCCAGCACGGCGGGAGCTGCTAATGAAAAACTGTTTTTT.

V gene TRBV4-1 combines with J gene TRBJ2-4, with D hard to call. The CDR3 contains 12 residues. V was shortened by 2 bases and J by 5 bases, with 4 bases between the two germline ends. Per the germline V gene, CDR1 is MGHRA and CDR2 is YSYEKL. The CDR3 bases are TGCGCCAGCAGCCAAAGTCAAAACATTCAGTACTTC. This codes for CASSQSQNIQYF.

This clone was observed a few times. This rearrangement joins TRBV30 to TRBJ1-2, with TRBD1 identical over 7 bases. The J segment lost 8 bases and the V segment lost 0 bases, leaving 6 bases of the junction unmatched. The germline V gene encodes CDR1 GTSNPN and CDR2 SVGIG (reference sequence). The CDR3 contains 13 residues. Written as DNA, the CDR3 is TGTGCCTGGAGTGTACACAGGGGAAACGGCTACACCTTC. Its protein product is CAWSVHRGNGYTF.

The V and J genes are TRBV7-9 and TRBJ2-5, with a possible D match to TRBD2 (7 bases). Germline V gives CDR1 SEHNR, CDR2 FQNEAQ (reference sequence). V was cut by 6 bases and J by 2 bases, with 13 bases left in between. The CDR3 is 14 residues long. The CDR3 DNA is TGTGCCAGCAGGGACGGGGGGACACAAGAGACCCAGTACTTC. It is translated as CASRDGGTQETQYF.

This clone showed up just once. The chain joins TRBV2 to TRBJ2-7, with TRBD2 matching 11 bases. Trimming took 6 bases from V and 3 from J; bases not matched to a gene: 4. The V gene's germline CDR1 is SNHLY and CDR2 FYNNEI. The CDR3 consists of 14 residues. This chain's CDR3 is CASRGTSGSYEQYF. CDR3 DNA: TGTGCCAGCAGGGGAACTAGCGGGAGCTACGAGCAGTACTTC.

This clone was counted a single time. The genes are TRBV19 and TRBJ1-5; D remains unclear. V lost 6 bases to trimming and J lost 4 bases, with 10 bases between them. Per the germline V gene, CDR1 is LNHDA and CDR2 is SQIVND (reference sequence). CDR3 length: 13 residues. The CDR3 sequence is CASRDWQNQPQHF. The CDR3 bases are TGTGCCAGTAGAGATTGGCAAAATCAGCCCCAGCATTTT.

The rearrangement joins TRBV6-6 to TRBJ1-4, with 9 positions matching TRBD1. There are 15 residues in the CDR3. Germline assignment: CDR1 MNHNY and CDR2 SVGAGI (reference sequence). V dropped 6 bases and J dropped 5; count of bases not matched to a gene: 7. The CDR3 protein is CASRIRGQGNEKLFF. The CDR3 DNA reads TGTGCCAGCAGGATAAGAGGACAGGGGAATGAAAAACTGTTTTTT.

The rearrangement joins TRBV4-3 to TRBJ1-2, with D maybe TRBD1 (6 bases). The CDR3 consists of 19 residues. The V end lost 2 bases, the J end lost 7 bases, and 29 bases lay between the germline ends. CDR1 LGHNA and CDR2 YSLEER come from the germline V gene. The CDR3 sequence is CASSQILILGASWISGYTF. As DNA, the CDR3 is TGCGCCAGCAGCCAAATCCTAATATTGGGGGCATCGTGGATCAGTGGCTACACCTTC.

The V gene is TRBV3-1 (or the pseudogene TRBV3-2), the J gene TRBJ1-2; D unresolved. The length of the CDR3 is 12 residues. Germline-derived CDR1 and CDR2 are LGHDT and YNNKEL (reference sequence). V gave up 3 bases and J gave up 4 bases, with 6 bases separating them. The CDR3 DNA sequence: TGTGCCAGCAGCCAGGGCCCCTATGGCTACACCTTC. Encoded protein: CASSQGPYGYTF.

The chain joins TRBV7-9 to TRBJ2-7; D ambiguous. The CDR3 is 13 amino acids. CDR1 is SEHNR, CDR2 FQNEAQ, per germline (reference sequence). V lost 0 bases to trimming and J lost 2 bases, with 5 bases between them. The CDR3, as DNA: TGTGCCAGCAGCTTAGCGGGGACCTACGAGCAGTACTTC. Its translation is CASSLAGTYEQYF.

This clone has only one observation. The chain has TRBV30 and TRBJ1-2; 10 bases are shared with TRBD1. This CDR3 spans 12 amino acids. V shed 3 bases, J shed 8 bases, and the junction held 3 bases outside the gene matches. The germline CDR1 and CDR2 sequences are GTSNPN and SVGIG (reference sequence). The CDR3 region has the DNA TGTGCCTGGAGGACAGGGGGCCGAGGCTACACCTTC. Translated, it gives CAWRTGGRGYTF.